A single sample gave rise to the 13 T cell receptor beta chains below, sequenced in a study of blood T cell repertoires in COVID-19. Clones were read by immunoSEQ multiplex PCR, and TCRdb kept only the in-frame ones, dropping some. The sample carries approximately 440,000 clones, 90% recorded once. The sequenced material came from PBMCs or T cells enriched from blood (not recorded which). All receptors derive from a man in his late teens or twenties who had recovered from COVID-19.

This chain uses TRBV7-9 with TRBJ1-1; D possibly corresponds to TRBD1 (5 bases). V was shortened by 3 bases and J by 1 base, with 21 bases between the two germline ends. CDR3 size: 18 residues. The V gene's germline CDR1 is SEHNR and CDR2 FQNEAQ (reference sequence). This chain's CDR3 is CASSLALSRAGRNTEAFF. The CDR3 DNA is TGTGCCAGCAGCTTGGCGTTATCCCGGGCGGGACGGAACACTGAAGCTTTCTTT.

The V call is TRBV5-1, the J call TRBJ2-7; no definite D call. The CDR3 sequence is 14 residues long. V lost 4 bases, J lost 0 bases, and 11 bases lay in between. Germline loops: CDR1 SGHRS, CDR2 YFSETQ. The CDR3 DNA reads TGCGCCAGCAGCCCCCAGTCCAGCTCCTACGAGCAGTACTTC. Protein product: CASSPQSSSYEQYF.

The chain links TRBV2 to TRBJ1-5; D uncertain. The V end was cut by 5 bases, the J end by 7 bases, with 15 bases between. This CDR3 has 14 amino acids. Germline assignment: CDR1 SNHLY and CDR2 FYNNEI. CDR3 DNA sequence: TGTGCCAGCAGTATTCAGGAGGTTGTCCAGCCCCAGCATTTT. Encoded protein: CASSIQEVVQPQHF.

This clone turned up a few times. Since the CDR3 does not end with the conserved phenylalanine or tryptophan, this likely comes from a read error. The DNA is left out, because the CDR3 cannot be placed on it with certainty; the CDR3 is given as TCRdb lists it. CDR3 region: CASSLGQPFR. The chain recombines TRBV27 with TRBJ2-7; the table names TRBD1, a call not compared with the DNA. CDR1 and CDR2 (germline): MNHEY, SMNVEV (reference sequence). Both ends counted, the CDR3 spans 10 residues.

The genes are TRBV7-2 and TRBJ1-2; perhaps TRBD1 as D (6 bases). From germline, CDR1 is SGHTA and CDR2 FQGNSA. V was cut by 4 bases and J by 4 bases, with 13 bases left in between. CDR3 size: 14 residues. The CDR3 region is CASSYRVGGYGYTF. The CDR3 DNA follows: TGTGCCAGCAGCTACAGGGTAGGGGGCTATGGCTACACCTTC. The full variable domain, completed using reference TRBV7-2 and TRBJ1-2, is GAGVSQSPSNKVTEKGKDVELRCDPISGHTALYWYRQSLGQGLEFLIYFQGNSAPDKSGLPSDRFSAERTGGSVSTLTIQRTQQEDSAVYLCASSYRVGGYGYTFGSGTRLTVV.

V is TRBV6-8 and J is TRBJ1-1, with a weak D call TRBD1 (6 bases). Germline V CDR1 and CDR2: MNHGY, SAAAGT. This CDR3 has 14 residues. V was cut by 10 bases and J by 1 base, with 16 bases left in between. The CDR3, as DNA: TGTGCCACCCGGACAGCCAAAACGAACACTGAAGCTTTCTTT. Residues: CATRTAKTNTEAFF.

The rearrangement links TRBV3-1 (or the pseudogene TRBV3-2) to TRBJ1-3, with D hard to call. This CDR3 is built from 15 residues. V lost 4 bases, J lost 4 bases, and 14 bases lay in between. CDR1 and CDR2 from the germline V gene are LGHDT and YNNKEL (reference sequence). The CDR3 reads CASSRTVGGGNTIYF. The CDR3 bases are TGTGCCAGCAGCCGTACTGTAGGCGGGGGAAACACCATATATTTT.

The chain recombines TRBV28 with TRBJ1-2; possibly TRBD1 for D (5 bases). CDR1 and CDR2 (germline): MDHEN, SYDVKM. The V end lost 3 bases, the J end lost 7 bases, and 9 bases lay between the germline ends. The CDR3 is made up of 12 amino acids. The CDR3 DNA sequence: TGTGCCAGCAGTTTGCCTGGGGCTGGCTACACCTTC. This translates into CASSLPGAGYTF.

V gene TRBV15 combines with J gene TRBJ1-5; a possible D gene is TRBD1 (6 bases). V lost 1 base, J lost 6 bases, and 10 bases lay in between. Per the germline V gene, CDR1 is LNHNV and CDR2 is YYDKDF (reference sequence). CDR3 length: 14 amino acids. This chain's CDR3 is CATSRAGGGQPQHF. Here the CDR3 DNA reads TGTGCCACCAGCAGAGCGGGGGGCGGTCAGCCCCAGCATTTT.

This sequence joins TRBV5-4 and TRBJ2-1; 11 bases are shared with TRBD2. The trim removed 6 bases at V and 7 bases at J, leaving 12 bases unmatched. The CDR3 consists of 16 residues. The germline gives CDR1 SGHNT, CDR2 YYREEE (reference sequence). CDR3 nucleotides: TGTGCCAGCAAGGCTCCGACTAGCGGGATGTCGAATGAGCAGTTCTTC. Protein product: CASKAPTSGMSNEQFF.

The J gene is TRBJ1-6, the V gene TRBV19, with 12 bases aligning to TRBD1. CDR3 length equals 15 residues. J was trimmed by 10 bases and V by 5 bases; bases with no gene match: 6. Germline loops: CDR1 LNHDA, CDR2 SQIVND (reference sequence). CDR3 sequence (DNA): TGTGCCAGTAGTCCGGGGACAGGGGGCCACTCACCCCTCCACTTT. Amino acids: CASSPGTGGHSPLHF. Complete variable domain (other parts from reference TRBV19 and TRBJ1-6): DGGITQSPKYLFRKEGQNVTLSCEQNLNHDAMYWYRQDPGQGLRLIYYSQIVNDFQKGDIAEGYSVSREKKESFPLTVTSAQKNPTAFYLCASSPGTGGHSPLHFGNGTRLTVT.

The J gene is TRBJ2-2, the V gene TRBV12-3 or TRBV12-4; D possibly corresponds to TRBD2 (6 bases). V lost 9 bases and J 7 bases, leaving 9 bases between the germline ends. This CDR3 comprises 11 residues. The CDR3 DNA follows: TGTGCCAGTAGACTAGTCGGGGAGCTGTTTTTT. Translating it yields CASRLVGELFF.

The chain employs TRBV3-1 (or the pseudogene TRBV3-2) and TRBJ2-2; 7 bases match TRBD2. The CDR3 contains 14 residues. V dropped 7 bases and J dropped 3; count of bases not matched to a gene: 5. The V gene's germline CDR1 is LGHDT and CDR2 YNNKEL (reference sequence). Here the CDR3 DNA reads TGTGCCAGCACGGCTAGCGGCTACACCGGGGAGCTGTTTTTT. Residues: CASTASGYTGELFF.